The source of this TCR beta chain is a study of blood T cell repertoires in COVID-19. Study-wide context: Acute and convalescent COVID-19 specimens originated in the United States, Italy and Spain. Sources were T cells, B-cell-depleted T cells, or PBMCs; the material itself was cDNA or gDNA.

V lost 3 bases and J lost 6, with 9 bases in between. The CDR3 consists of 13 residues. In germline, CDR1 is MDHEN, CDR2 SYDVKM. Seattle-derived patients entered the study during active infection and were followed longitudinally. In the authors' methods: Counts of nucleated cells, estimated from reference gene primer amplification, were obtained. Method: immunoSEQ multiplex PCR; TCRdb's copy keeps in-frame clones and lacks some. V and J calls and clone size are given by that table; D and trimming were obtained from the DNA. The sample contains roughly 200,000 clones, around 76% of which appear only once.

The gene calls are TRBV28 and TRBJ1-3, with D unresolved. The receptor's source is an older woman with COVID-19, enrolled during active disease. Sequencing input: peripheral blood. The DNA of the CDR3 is TGTGCCAGCAGTTTCCGGCGGTCAAACACCATATATTTT. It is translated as CASSFRRSNTIYF.